This TCR beta chain is from a study of blood T cell repertoires in COVID-19. Study as a whole: Material from acute and convalescent COVID-19 was sourced from the United States, Italy and Spain. T cells, B-cell-depleted T cells, or PBMCs supplied cDNA or gDNA.

Authors' methods: Estimation of nucleated cell counts relied on the amplification of reference gene primers. Repertoires were generated with immunoSEQ multiplex PCR, while TCRdb's copy carries only in-frame clones and drops some. D and trimming were read from the DNA, whereas the V and J calls and clone size are those reported in that table. This repertoire shows under 130,000 clones, approximately 88% found once; its top ten account for 3.5%. Germline CDR1 and CDR2: SGHNT and YYREEE (reference sequence). The CDR3 spans 13 residues. The ends were cut back, 5 bases at V and 1 base at J, with 9 bases in the middle.

V is TRBV5-4 and J is TRBJ1-1; D call uncertain. Sequences were obtained from peripheral blood. This TCR was sampled from a woman aged 55-75 years with acute or convalescent COVID-19. This chain's CDR3 is CASSTAPNTEAFF. The CDR3 region has the DNA TGTGCCAGCAGTACAGCCCCGAACACTGAAGCTTTCTTT.